One and the same sample provided the 9 T cell receptor beta chains below, sequenced in a study of PD-1 blockade in classical Hodgkin lymphoma. Profiled with immunoSEQ multiplex PCR; TCRdb holds only in-frame clones, not every one. The sample contains almost 100,000 clones, roughly 92% of which appear only once. All trial patients relapsed after autologous stem cell transplantation. The sample in question was peripheral blood mononuclear cells (PBMCs), obtained at baseline. These receptors were collected from a human donor with classical Hodgkin lymphoma.

The rearrangement links TRBV5-1 to TRBJ2-7; D is perhaps TRBD2 (6 bases). The length of the CDR3 is 13 residues. V was trimmed by 3 bases and J by 4 bases, leaving 11 bases between them. Germline V gene lookup returns CDR1 SGHRS and CDR2 YFSETQ. The CDR3 DNA reads as TGCGCCAGCAGCTGGGGACTTATGTACGAGCAGTACTTC. Encoded protein: CASSWGLMYEQYF.

Here the CDR3 reads CATAIQGALGFIAEAFF. The CDR3 DNA reads as TGTGCCACCGCAATACAGGGGGCTCTGGGTTTTATTGCTGAAGCTTTCTTT. V gene TRBV27 combines with J gene TRBJ1-1; 9 bases fit TRBD1. Looked up from germline, CDR1 is MNHEY and CDR2 is SMNVEV (reference sequence). With V trimmed by 10 bases and J by 6 bases, 21 bases remained unmatched. This CDR3 region has 17 residues.

The chain employs TRBV5-1 and TRBJ2-1; the D gene is possibly TRBD2 (6 bases). Germline V gene sequence: CDR1 SGHRS, CDR2 YFSETQ. The ends were cut back, 0 bases at V and 5 bases at J, with 12 bases in the middle. The CDR3 runs to 15 residues. The CDR3 reads CASSLGLEANNEQFF. The CDR3 bases are TGCGCCAGCAGCTTGGGACTAGAGGCTAACAATGAGCAGTTCTTC.

V usage is TRBV19 and J usage is TRBJ2-7; 7 bases agree with TRBD1. Germline V gene data show CDR1 as LNHDA and CDR2 as SQIVND (reference sequence). V shed 3 bases and J 4 bases; nucleotides not matched to a gene: 6. The CDR3 contains 14 residues. CDR3 in amino acids: CASSIGGTDYEQYF. The CDR3 DNA reads as TGTGCCAGTAGTATTGGTGGGACAGATTACGAGCAGTACTTC.

J is TRBJ2-3 and V is TRBV5-5; perhaps TRBD1 as D (6 bases). The CDR3 sequence is 17 residues long. V was shortened by 4 bases and J by 2 bases, with 20 bases between the two germline ends. CDR1 and CDR2 from the germline V gene are SGHKS and YYEKEE (reference sequence). The CDR3 region has the DNA TGTGCCAGCAGCCGAGAGAATGACAGGCCAGACACAGATACGCAGTATTTT. It encodes CASSRENDRPDTDTQYF.

This chain connects TRBV7-8 to TRBJ2-3, with unresolved D. Per germline, CDR1 SGHVS and CDR2 FQNEAQ. This CDR3 has 13 amino acids. Deletions cut 5 bases from V and 2 bases from J, with 8 bases between. For the CDR3, the DNA is TGTGCCAGCAGCGGAGAGAACACAGATACGCAGTATTTT. The encoded protein is CASSGENTDTQYF.

CDR3 region: CASSGTLLGANVLTF. CDR3 nucleotide sequence: TGTGCCAGCAGTGGAACCCTTTTGGGGGCCAACGTCCTGACTTTC. V and J are TRBV2 and TRBJ2-6, with D uncertain. The length of the CDR3 is 15 residues. The germline CDR1 and CDR2 sequences are SNHLY and FYNNEI. V lost 4 bases to trimming and J lost 4 bases, with 11 bases between them.

The rearrangement joins TRBV11-3 to TRBJ2-5; tentative D call: TRBD2 (6 bases). Germline CDR1 and CDR2: SGHNT and YENEEA. The V end was cut by 5 bases, the J end by 2 bases, with 9 bases between. The length of the CDR3 is 13 residues. Here the CDR3 DNA reads TGTGCCAGCAGCCCAGGACTACAAGAGACCCAGTACTTC. Its translation: CASSPGLQETQYF.

The chain employs TRBV9 and TRBJ1-1; 8 nucleotides agree with TRBD1. Per germline, CDR1 SGDLS and CDR2 YYNGEE. V lost 4 bases to trimming and J lost 0 bases; unmatched junction nucleotides: 8. This CDR3 is 16 amino acids long. The CDR3 here is CASSFTTGALNTEAFF. In DNA form, the CDR3 reads TGTGCCAGCAGCTTTACGACAGGGGCCCTGAACACTGAAGCTTTCTTT.